These 10 T cell receptor beta chains originate from one sample sequenced in a study of identical twins. TCRdb called the 5' RACE reads again in MiXCR, with one record for every CDR3 protein. The repertoire holds more than 250,000 distinct CDR3 sequences, roughly 8.6% seen once, with approximately 2.1% in the top ten. This same sample was also taken into another study, of yellow fever vaccine responses in identical twins.

The sequencing input was memory (CD45RO+) T cells sorted from blood. The receptors originated from a woman aged 18-29 years in good health.

This clonotype was counted only a few times. V gene TRBV12-3 or TRBV12-4 combines with J gene TRBJ1-1, with 7 bases lining up with TRBD1. Losses at the gene ends were 3 bases for V and 4 bases for J; bases not matched to a gene: 5. This CDR3 contains 14 residues. In nucleotides, the CDR3 is TGTGCCAGCAGTTTGCAGGGGGGAATCACTGAAGCTTTCTTT. It is translated as CASSLQGGITEAFF.

The chain combines TRBV24-1 with TRBJ2-5, with a weak D call TRBD2 (6 bases). V shed 4 bases and J shed 2 bases, with 16 bases lying between them. This CDR3 has 16 amino acids. Looked up from germline, CDR1 is KGHDR and CDR2 is SFDVKD. The CDR3 nucleotides read TGTGCCACCAGTGACACCACCGGGACTGGACAAGAGACCCAGTACTTC. Protein sequence: CATSDTTGTGQETQYF.

This clonotype has at least ten counts. The chain joins TRBV3-1 to TRBJ2-2, with a weak D call TRBD2 (6 bases). The CDR3 is 12 residues long. With 3 bases removed from V and 7 bases from J, the gap between germline ends came to 6 bases. Germline V gives CDR1 LGHDT, CDR2 YNNKEL (reference sequence). CDR3 sequence reads: CASSHGGGELFF. The CDR3, as DNA: TGTGCCAGCAGCCACGGGGGCGGGGAGCTGTTTTTT.

In DNA, the CDR3 is TGTGCCATCAGTGGAACAGTCCCTAGCACAGATACGCAGTATTTT. Protein sequence: CAISGTVPSTDTQYF. The chain uses TRBV10-3 and TRBJ2-3; D call uncertain. V dropped 4 bases and J dropped 0 bases, with 11 bases sitting between them. Germline V gene data show CDR1 as ENHRY and CDR2 as SYGVKD. The CDR3 is 15 amino acids.

This clonotype was found many times. J is TRBJ2-1 and V is TRBV20-1, with D perhaps TRBD1 (5 bases). The germline CDR1 and CDR2 sequences are DFQATT and SNEGSKA (reference sequence). The CDR3 sequence is 15 residues long. With 3 bases removed from V and 0 bases from J, the gap between germline ends came to 12 bases. CDR3 residues: CSASRFRASYNEQFF. DNA for the CDR3: TGCAGTGCTAGTCGGTTCAGGGCCTCCTACAATGAGCAGTTCTTC.

The chain uses TRBV11-2 and TRBJ1-1, with no clear D. The germline V gene encodes CDR1 SGHAT and CDR2 FQNNGV. This CDR3 region has 15 residues. Trimming took 2 bases from V and 1 from J, leaving 11 bases between them. The CDR3 here is CASSLRARENTEAFF. The CDR3 DNA follows: TGTGCCAGCAGCTTAAGGGCTCGGGAGAACACTGAAGCTTTCTTT.

This clonotype was seen ten or more times. The CDR3 region has the DNA TGCAGTGCTAGAGGCACCGGGACCTACAATGAGCAGTTCTTC. Residues: CSARGTGTYNEQFF. This sequence joins TRBV20-1 and TRBJ2-1; TRBD2 is a possible D gene (5 bases). The CDR3 consists of 14 residues. Germline CDR1 is DFQATT and CDR2 is SNEGSKA (reference sequence). Trimming took 1 base from V and 2 from J, leaving 9 bases between them.

The chain employs TRBV19 and TRBJ2-2; 8 bases match TRBD1. Germline V gives CDR1 LNHDA, CDR2 SQIVND (reference sequence). J gave up 4 bases and V 3 bases, and 1 base lay outside the gene matches. The CDR3 is made up of 14 amino acids. The CDR3 sequence is CASSITGGTGELFF. The CDR3 region has the DNA TGTGCCAGTAGTATCACAGGGGGCACCGGGGAGCTGTTTTTT.

This chain connects TRBV9 to TRBJ2-2; D remains unclear. CDR1 is SGDLS and CDR2 is YYNGEE in the germline V gene. The V end was cut by 0 bases, the J end by 2 bases, with 8 bases between. The CDR3 contains 15 residues. CDR3 region: CASSVGQINTGELFF. The DNA of the CDR3 is TGTGCCAGCAGCGTAGGGCAGATAAACACCGGGGAGCTGTTTTTT.

The rearrangement joins TRBV5-4 to TRBJ2-5; D unclear. V was trimmed by 4 bases and J by 1 base, leaving 11 bases between them. Per germline, CDR1 SGHNT and CDR2 YYREEE (reference sequence). CDR3 length equals 14 residues. The CDR3 reads CASSLPHAQETQYF. In nucleotides, the CDR3 is TGTGCCAGCAGCCTCCCTCACGCCCAAGAGACCCAGTACTTC.